The 30 T cell receptor beta chains listed next were all sequenced from one sample in a study of untreated major depressive disorder. The table came from immunoSEQ multiplex PCR; TCRdb's copy has only in-frame clones and leaves some out. Of about 21,000 clones detected, roughly nine tenths appear once; the ten largest clones hold less than 0.6%. Sequenced: CD4+ T cells from PBMCs. The source of these receptors is a woman between 35 and 50 years old in good health.

This rearrangement joins TRBV12-5 to TRBJ1-2, with unresolved D. Germline V gene lookup returns CDR1 LGHNT and CDR2 FRNRAP. Trimming cost V 4 bases and J 8 bases, with 11 bases left between them. This CDR3 spans 12 amino acids. This CDR3 is CASGSPLWGYTF. CDR3 in DNA: TGTGCTAGTGGTTCGCCCCTTTGGGGCTACACCTTC.

V usage is TRBV6-5 and J usage is TRBJ2-5; D perhaps matches TRBD2 (6 bases). Germline CDR1 is MNHEY and CDR2 is SVGAGI. Trimming shortened V by 6 bases and J by 5 bases, and 10 bases separated the two germline ends. There are 12 residues in the CDR3. CDR3 residues: CASRGLSETQYF. CDR3 coding DNA: TGTGCCAGCAGGGGACTCTCGGAGACCCAGTACTTC.

The rearrangement joins TRBV27 to TRBJ1-2; tentatively, D is TRBD1 (6 bases). The CDR3 totals 15 residues. Germline loops: CDR1 MNHEY, CDR2 SMNVEV (reference sequence). Trimming took 2 bases from V and 5 from J, leaving 15 bases between them. The CDR3 loop reads CASSLRGGESYGYTF. In DNA form, the CDR3 reads TGTGCCAGCAGTTTAAGGGGGGGCGAGTCGTATGGCTACACCTTC.

The genes are TRBV29-1 and TRBJ2-7; TRBD2 aligns across 15 bases. The germline CDR1 and CDR2 sequences are SQVTM and ANQGSEA. Losses at the gene ends were 4 bases for V and 6 bases for J; bases not matched to a gene: 4. CDR3 length: 14 residues. The CDR3 coding sequence is TGCAGCGTTGCGGGACTAGCGGGAGGAGTCGAGCAGTACTTC. Translating it yields CSVAGLAGGVEQYF.

The chain employs TRBV11-2 and TRBJ2-5; possibly TRBD1 for D (5 bases). Trimming removed 5 bases at V and 8 bases at J, with 12 bases between. This CDR3 is 12 amino acids long. CDR1 and CDR2 (germline): SGHAT, FQNNGV. The CDR3 region has the DNA TGTGCCAGCAGCGCAGGGAAGGGTACCCAGTACTTC. It codes for CASSAGKGTQYF.

The J gene is TRBJ2-2, the V gene TRBV7-9, with a weak D call TRBD2 (6 bases). V was clipped by 8 bases and J by 4 bases, with 17 bases between them. CDR1 is SEHNR, CDR2 FQNEAQ, per germline (reference sequence). This CDR3 spans 15 amino acids. The CDR3 sequence: CASQHGTESTGELFF. The CDR3 DNA reads as TGTGCCAGCCAACATGGGACTGAATCCACCGGGGAGCTGTTTTTT.

The genes are TRBV6-6 and TRBJ2-7; 8 bases agree with TRBD2. Germline assignment: CDR1 MNHNY and CDR2 SVGAGI (reference sequence). V lost 6 bases and J lost 2; bases outside the gene matches: 3. The CDR3 has 13 amino acids. CDR3 DNA: TGTGCCAGCAGGACTAGCGAAACCTACGAGCAGTACTTC. This translates into CASRTSETYEQYF.

CDR3 protein: CASRPLAGGGNEQFF. The CDR3 region has the DNA TGTGCCAGTAGACCACTAGCGGGGGGTGGCAATGAGCAGTTCTTC. V is TRBV19 and J is TRBJ2-1; the match to TRBD2 covers 12 bases. There are 15 residues in the CDR3. Trimming took 6 bases from V and 6 from J; bases not matched to a gene: 6. Germline values: CDR1 LNHDA, CDR2 SQIVND (reference sequence). The whole variable domain, remainder taken from reference TRBV19 and TRBJ2-1, is DGGITQSPKYLFRKEGQNVTLSCEQNLNHDAMYWYRQDPGQGLRLIYYSQIVNDFQKGDIAEGYSVSREKKESFPLTVTSAQKNPTAFYLCASRPLAGGGNEQFFGPGTRLTVL.

The DNA of the CDR3 is TGTGCCAGCAGAAATAGCAATCAGCCCCAGCATTTT. Translating gives CASRNSNQPQHF. The gene calls are TRBV6-1 and TRBJ1-5; D call uncertain. Trimming shortened V by 6 bases and J by 0 bases, and 3 bases separated the two germline ends. In germline, CDR1 is MNHNS, CDR2 SASEGT. The CDR3 has 12 amino acids.

This rearrangement joins TRBV4-1 to TRBJ2-2; no firm D call. Looked up from germline, CDR1 is MGHRA and CDR2 is YSYEKL. Between the trimmed V and J ends, which lost 0 bases and 4 bases, there was a span of 9 bases. This CDR3 comprises 15 residues. As DNA, the CDR3 is TGCGCCAGCAGCCAAGAAACGGCTCTCACCGGGGAGCTGTTTTTT. The encoded protein is CASSQETALTGELFF.

V gene TRBV7-7 combines with J gene TRBJ2-3, with 9 bases fitting TRBD2. Germline V lookup: CDR1 SSHAT, CDR2 FNYEAQ (reference sequence). There are 15 residues in the CDR3. V was clipped by 3 bases and J by 5 bases; unmatched bases: 6. CDR3 residues: CASSLGLAEGDTQYF. CDR3 bases: TGTGCCAGCAGCTTGGGACTAGCCGAGGGAGATACGCAGTATTTT. Full variable domain (rest looked up from reference TRBV7-7 and TRBJ2-3): GAGVSQSPRYKVTKRGQDVTLRCDPISSHATLYWYQQALGQGPEFLTYFNYEAQPDKSGLPSDRFSAERPEGSISTLTIQRTEQRDSAMYRCASSLGLAEGDTQYFGPGTRLTVL.

The V gene is TRBV9, the J gene TRBJ2-7; D gene unclear. V lost 4 bases and J lost 2, with 13 bases in between. The CDR3 is 14 residues long. CDR1 SGDLS and CDR2 YYNGEE come from the germline V gene. The CDR3 nucleotides are TGTGCCAGCAGCCCCCGACTTGCTACCTACGAGCAGTACTTC. As protein: CASSPRLATYEQYF.

The chain joins TRBV2 to TRBJ2-1; 12 bases line up with TRBD2. Germline V gene lookup returns CDR1 SNHLY and CDR2 FYNNEI. V was clipped by 7 bases and J by 4 bases; unmatched bases: 2. CDR3 length equals 14 residues. CDR3 sequence (DNA): TGTGCCAGCAAGCTAGCGGGAGGGTACAATGAGCAGTTCTTC. Amino acid sequence: CASKLAGGYNEQFF.

The rearrangement links TRBV10-3 to TRBJ2-7; TRBD2 agrees at 7 bases. Trimming at V came to 6 bases and at J to 0 bases, leaving 8 bases not matched to a gene. The germline gives CDR1 ENHRY, CDR2 SYGVKD. The CDR3 has 15 residues. CDR3 in DNA: TGTGCCATCAGGGGGGGACTATCCAGCTCCTACGAGCAGTACTTC. Translated, it gives CAIRGGLSSSYEQYF.

This sequence joins TRBV28 and TRBJ1-4; D gene ambiguous. CDR1 and CDR2 from the germline V gene are MDHEN and SYDVKM. The CDR3 is made up of 16 amino acids. V dropped 4 bases and J dropped 0 bases, with 12 bases sitting between them. CDR3 loop: CASSSSRAATNEKLFF. CDR3 sequence (DNA): TGTGCCAGCAGTTCGTCCCGGGCAGCAACTAATGAAAAACTGTTTTTT.

The rearrangement joins TRBV10-3 to TRBJ1-1; tentatively, D is TRBD1 (6 bases). Per the germline V gene, CDR1 is ENHRY and CDR2 is SYGVKD. Trimming removed 5 bases from V and 0 bases from J, with 10 bases in between. There are 14 residues in the CDR3. CDR3: CAISTTGLNTEAFF. The CDR3 bases are TGTGCCATCAGTACGACAGGACTGAACACTGAAGCTTTCTTT.

V usage is TRBV5-1 and J usage is TRBJ1-6; TRBD1 agrees at 10 bases. CDR1 and CDR2 (germline): SGHRS, YFSETQ. This CDR3 is built from 17 residues. The junction had 14 bases not matched to a gene; V was cut back by 6 bases and J by 8 bases. The CDR3 DNA follows: TGCGCCAGCACCAAAAATCCGGGACAGGGGTTTGATTCACCCCTCCACTTT. Protein: CASTKNPGQGFDSPLHF.

In its sample, this clone was seen a few times. This chain connects TRBV2 to TRBJ1-1; D not resolved. With 6 bases removed from V and 4 bases from J, the gap between germline ends came to 12 bases. The CDR3 runs to 13 residues. Germline V gene lookup returns CDR1 SNHLY and CDR2 FYNNEI. The CDR3 nucleotides are TGTGCCAGCAGCTACTCGAAGATCACTGAAGCTTTCTTT. This translates into CASSYSKITEAFF.

This chain joins TRBV6-5 and TRBJ2-7; the D call may be TRBD1 or TRBD2 (5 bases each). In germline, CDR1 is MNHEY, CDR2 SVGAGI. The CDR3 runs 15 residues. V gave up 5 bases and J gave up 5 bases, with 19 bases separating them. CDR3 sequence: CASSAKGRFGHEQYF. Written as DNA, the CDR3 is TGTGCCAGCAGTGCCAAGGGACGATTTGGCCACGAGCAGTACTTC.

The chain carries TRBV11-2 and TRBJ2-2, with D uncertain. Deletions cut 1 base from V and 4 bases from J, with 13 bases between. Germline V gene sequence: CDR1 SGHAT, CDR2 FQNNGV. This CDR3 is built from 16 residues. The CDR3, as DNA: TGTGCCAGCAGCTTAGTAGCTCTAAGGGTCACCGGGGAGCTGTTTTTT. Its translation: CASSLVALRVTGELFF. The entire variable domain, with the rest obtained from reference TRBV11-2 and TRBJ2-2, is as follows: EAGVAQSPRYKIIEKRQSVAFWCNPISGHATLYWYQQILGQGPKLLIQFQNNGVVDDSQLPKDRFSAERLKGVDSTLKIQPAKLEDSAVYLCASSLVALRVTGELFFGEGSRLTVL.

In this sample, this clone turned up a few times. The chain employs TRBV29-1 and TRBJ1-1; perhaps TRBD1 as D (6 bases). Per the germline V gene, CDR1 is SQVTM and CDR2 is ANQGSEA. Trimming took 0 bases from V and 7 from J, leaving 18 bases between them. This CDR3 is 15 amino acids long. Here the CDR3 reads CSVEELGGRMNEAFF. The CDR3, as DNA: TGCAGCGTTGAAGAATTAGGGGGGCGCATGAATGAAGCTTTCTTT.

V gene TRBV13 combines with J gene TRBJ2-7, with a weak D call TRBD2 (5 bases). V lost 1 base, J lost 7 bases, and 11 bases lay in between. This CDR3 contains 13 residues. CDR1 and CDR2 (germline): PRHDT, FYEKMQ (reference sequence). In DNA, the CDR3 is TGTGCCAGCAGCTTAGTTGTTTCGGGGGAGCAGTACGTC. It specifies CASSLVVSGEQYV.

In this sample, this clone turned up once. The V call is TRBV27, the J call TRBJ2-7, with 10 positions matching TRBD2. This CDR3 has 16 amino acids. Germline values: CDR1 MNHEY, CDR2 SMNVEV (reference sequence). Trimming at V came to 2 bases and at J to 5 bases, leaving 9 bases not matched to a gene. CDR3 bases: TGTGCCAGCAGTTTAAGGAGCGGGAGGGCCACGAACGAGCAGTACTTC. Residues: CASSLRSGRATNEQYF.

The chain combines TRBV20-1 with TRBJ2-7; D not resolved. CDR3 size: 11 residues. CDR1 is DFQATT, CDR2 SNEGSKA, per germline (reference sequence). The V and J ends lost 1 base and 3 bases respectively, with 4 bases between them. The CDR3 bases are TGCAGTGCTAGAGCGGGCTACGAGCAGTACTTC. Protein sequence: CSARAGYEQYF.

This chain connects TRBV29-1 to TRBJ2-5; D is possibly TRBD1 or TRBD2 (5 bases each). Germline loops: CDR1 SQVTM, CDR2 ANQGSEA. Trimming stripped 5 bases from V and 6 bases from J, with 13 bases between. The CDR3 has 12 residues. This chain's CDR3 is CSVWDVGKTQYF. CDR3 nucleotides: TGCAGCGTTTGGGACGTGGGGAAGACCCAGTACTTC.

The V call is TRBV28, the J call TRBJ2-1; 8 bases fit TRBD2. CDR3 length: 15 residues. Germline CDR1 is MDHEN and CDR2 is SYDVKM. Germline trimming cut 3 bases from V and 1 base from J; bases unmatched to any gene: 2. CDR3 region: CASSFTSGSYNEQFF. CDR3 sequence (DNA): TGTGCCAGCAGTTTTACTAGCGGTTCCTACAATGAGCAGTTCTTC.

This chain connects TRBV7-9 to TRBJ2-1; 7 nucleotides agree with TRBD1. This CDR3 comprises 15 residues. In germline, CDR1 is SEHNR, CDR2 FQNEAQ (reference sequence). V trimming: 5 bases; J trimming: 3 bases; junction bases outside the gene matches: 7. The CDR3 nucleotides are TGTGCCAGCAGCCCACGGACAGGAGTCTACAATGAGCAGTTCTTC. Translated: CASSPRTGVYNEQFF.

The chain has TRBV6-1 and TRBJ1-4; possibly TRBD1 for D (6 bases). The germline V and J ends were trimmed by 3 bases and 5 bases, with 13 bases remaining between them. Germline CDR1 is MNHNS and CDR2 is SASEGT. The CDR3 runs to 15 residues. CDR3: CASSERGALNEKLFF. The CDR3 nucleotides read TGTGCCAGCAGTGAGCGGGGGGCCCTAAATGAAAAACTGTTTTTT.

The J gene is TRBJ1-5, the V gene TRBV30; D possibly corresponds to TRBD1 (5 bases). CDR1 is GTSNPN, CDR2 SVGIG, per germline (reference sequence). V shed 2 bases and J shed 0 bases, with 26 bases lying between them. This CDR3 contains 20 residues. CDR3 sequence (DNA): TGTGCCTGGAGTAGAGAATACGGACGGCGGGACCTTATTAGCAATCAGCCCCAGCATTTT. Protein: CAWSREYGRRDLISNQPQHF.

V and J are TRBV4-1 and TRBJ2-1, with a weak D call TRBD2 (6 bases). The length of the CDR3 is 16 residues. V was trimmed by 1 base and J by 1 base, leaving 11 bases between them. Germline V CDR1 and CDR2: MGHRA, YSYEKL. The CDR3 loop reads CASSQGRDLSYNEQFF. CDR3 bases: TGCGCCAGCAGCCAAGGCCGGGACTTATCCTACAATGAGCAGTTCTTC.